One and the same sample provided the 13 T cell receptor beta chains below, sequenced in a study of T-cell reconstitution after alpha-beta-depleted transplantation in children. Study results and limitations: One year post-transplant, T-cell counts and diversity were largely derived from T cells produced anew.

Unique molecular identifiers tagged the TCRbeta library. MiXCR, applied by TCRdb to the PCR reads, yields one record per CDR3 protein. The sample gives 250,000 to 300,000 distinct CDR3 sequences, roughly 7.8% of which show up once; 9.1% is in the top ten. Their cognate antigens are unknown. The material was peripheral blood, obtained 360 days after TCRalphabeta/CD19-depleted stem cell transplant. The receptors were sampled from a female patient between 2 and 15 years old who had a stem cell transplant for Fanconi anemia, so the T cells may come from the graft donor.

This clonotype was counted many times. CDR3 nucleotides: TGCAGTGCTAGAGATAAGAGGGAGGGTTACTACAATGAGCAGTTCTTC. Its protein is CSARDKREGYYNEQFF. The V and J genes are TRBV20-1 and TRBJ2-1; TRBD2 aligns across 7 bases. This CDR3 contains 16 residues. Losses at the gene ends were 0 bases for V and 3 bases for J; bases not matched to a gene: 8. From germline, CDR1 is DFQATT and CDR2 SNEGSKA (reference sequence).

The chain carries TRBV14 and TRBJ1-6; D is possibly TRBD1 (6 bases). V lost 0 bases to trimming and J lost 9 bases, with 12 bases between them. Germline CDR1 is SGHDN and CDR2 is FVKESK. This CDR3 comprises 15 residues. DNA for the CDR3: TGTGCCAGCAGCCAAGATCAGGGGAAGGTTTCACCCCTCCACTTT. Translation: CASSQDQGKVSPLHF.

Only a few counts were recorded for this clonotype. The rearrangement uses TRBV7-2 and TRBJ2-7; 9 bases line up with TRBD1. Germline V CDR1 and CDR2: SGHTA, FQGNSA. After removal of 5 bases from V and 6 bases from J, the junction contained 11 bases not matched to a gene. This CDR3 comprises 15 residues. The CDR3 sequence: CASSVGTGMGSEQYF. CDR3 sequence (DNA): TGTGCCAGCAGCGTAGGGACAGGGATGGGGAGCGAGCAGTACTTC.

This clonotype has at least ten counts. CDR3 protein: CASSLGRAGGQETQYF. DNA of the CDR3: TGTGCCAGCAGCTTAGGTAGAGCGGGGGGTCAAGAGACCCAGTACTTC. The chain is built from TRBV7-3 and TRBJ2-5; 9 bases line up with TRBD2. This CDR3 is built from 16 residues. CDR1 and CDR2 from the germline V gene are SGHTA and FQGTGA. The V and J ends lost 2 bases and 2 bases, in that order; junction bases with no gene match: 6.

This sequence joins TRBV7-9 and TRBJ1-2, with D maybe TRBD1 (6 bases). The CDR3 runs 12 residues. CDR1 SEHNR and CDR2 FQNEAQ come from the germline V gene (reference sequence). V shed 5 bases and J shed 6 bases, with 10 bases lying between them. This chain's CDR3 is CASSHPGDGYTF. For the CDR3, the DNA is TGTGCCAGCAGCCACCCAGGGGATGGCTACACCTTC.

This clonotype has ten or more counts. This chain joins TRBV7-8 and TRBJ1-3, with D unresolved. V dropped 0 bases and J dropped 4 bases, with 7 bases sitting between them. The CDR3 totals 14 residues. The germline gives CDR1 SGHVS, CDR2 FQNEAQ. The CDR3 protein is CASSLAGVGNTIYF. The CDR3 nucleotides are TGTGCCAGCAGCTTAGCCGGGGTCGGAAACACCATATATTTT.

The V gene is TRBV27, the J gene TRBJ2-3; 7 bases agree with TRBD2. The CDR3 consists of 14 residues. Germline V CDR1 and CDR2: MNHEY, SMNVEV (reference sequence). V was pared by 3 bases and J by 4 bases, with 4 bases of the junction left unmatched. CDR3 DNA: TGTGCCAGCAGTTTTACGGCGGGGGCAGATACGCAGTATTTT. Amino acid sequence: CASSFTAGADTQYF.

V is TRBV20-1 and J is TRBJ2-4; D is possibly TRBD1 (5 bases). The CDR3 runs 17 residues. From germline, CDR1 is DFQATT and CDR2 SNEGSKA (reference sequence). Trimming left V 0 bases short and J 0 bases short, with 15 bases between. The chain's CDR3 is CSARDKEQELAKNIQYF. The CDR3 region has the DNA TGCAGTGCTAGAGATAAGGAACAGGAACTAGCCAAAAACATTCAGTACTTC.

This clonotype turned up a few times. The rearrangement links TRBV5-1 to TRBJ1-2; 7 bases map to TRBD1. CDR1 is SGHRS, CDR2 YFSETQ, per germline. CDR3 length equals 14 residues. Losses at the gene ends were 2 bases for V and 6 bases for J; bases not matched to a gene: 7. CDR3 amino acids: CASSFGKGGNGYTF. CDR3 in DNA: TGCGCCAGCAGCTTCGGGAAAGGGGGCAATGGCTACACCTTC.

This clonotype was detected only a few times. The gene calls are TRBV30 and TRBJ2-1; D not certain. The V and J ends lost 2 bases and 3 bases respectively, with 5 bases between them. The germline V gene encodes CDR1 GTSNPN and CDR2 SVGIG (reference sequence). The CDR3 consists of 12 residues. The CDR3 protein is CAWSNGYNEQFF. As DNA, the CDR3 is TGTGCCTGGAGTAACGGCTACAATGAGCAGTTCTTC. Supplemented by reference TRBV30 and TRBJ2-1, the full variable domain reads SQTIHQWPATLVQPVGSPLSLECTVEGTSNPNLYWYRQAAGRGLQLLFYSVGIGQISSEVPQNLSASRPQDRQFILSSKKLLLSDSGFYLCAWSNGYNEQFFGPGTRLTVL.

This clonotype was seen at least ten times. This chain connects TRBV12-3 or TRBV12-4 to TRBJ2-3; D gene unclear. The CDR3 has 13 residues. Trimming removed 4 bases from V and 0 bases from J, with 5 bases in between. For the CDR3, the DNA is TGTGCCAGCAGTTCGATGAGCACAGATACGCAGTATTTT. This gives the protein CASSSMSTDTQYF.

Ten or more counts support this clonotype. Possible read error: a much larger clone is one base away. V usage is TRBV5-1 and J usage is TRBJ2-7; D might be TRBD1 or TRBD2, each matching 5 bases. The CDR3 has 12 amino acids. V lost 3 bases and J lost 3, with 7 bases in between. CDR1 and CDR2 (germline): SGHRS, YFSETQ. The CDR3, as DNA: TGCGCCAGCAGCTGGGACGGCTACGAGCAGTACTTC. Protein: CASSWDGYEQYF.

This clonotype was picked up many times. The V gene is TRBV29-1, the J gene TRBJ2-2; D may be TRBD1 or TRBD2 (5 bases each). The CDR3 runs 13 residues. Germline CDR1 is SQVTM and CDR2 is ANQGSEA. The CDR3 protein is CPRGAQRTGELFF. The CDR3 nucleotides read TGCCCACGGGGCGCCCAGAGAACCGGGGAGCTGTTTTTT.